This record looks at one T cell receptor beta chain sequence and its context. This sample stems from a study of blood T cell repertoires in COVID-19. The assay was immunoSEQ multiplex PCR, and TCRdb's table has in-frame clones only and misses some. The sample holds about 370,000 clones, 70% to 90% seen once. The CDR3 loop spans 14 amino acids. Germline-derived CDR1 and CDR2 are MNHEY and SMNVEV (reference sequence). Trimming took off 3 bases at V and 1 base at J, with 8 bases between the two ends. V and J are TRBV27 and TRBJ2-3; D possibly corresponds to TRBD1 (5 bases). The receptor was derived from a woman between 25 and 40 years old with COVID-19, enrolled during active disease. Material: peripheral blood. Here the CDR3 DNA reads TGTGCCAGCAGTTTTATCAGGGGCACAGATACGCAGTATTTT. Its protein product is CASSFIRGTDTQYF.